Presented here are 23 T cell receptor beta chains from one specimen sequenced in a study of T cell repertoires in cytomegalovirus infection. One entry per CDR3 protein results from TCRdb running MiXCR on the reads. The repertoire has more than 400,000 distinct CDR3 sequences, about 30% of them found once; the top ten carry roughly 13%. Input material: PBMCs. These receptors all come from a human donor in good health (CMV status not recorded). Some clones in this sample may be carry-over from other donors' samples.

As DNA, the CDR3 is TGTGCCAGCATAGACAGTCAAGGGGGAGATACGCAGTATTTT. This translates into CASIDSQGGDTQYF. J is TRBJ2-3 and V is TRBV6-1; D is perhaps TRBD1 (6 bases). Per the germline V gene, CDR1 is MNHNS and CDR2 is SASEGT. The V and J ends lost 7 bases and 5 bases respectively, with 16 bases between them. This CDR3 spans 14 amino acids.

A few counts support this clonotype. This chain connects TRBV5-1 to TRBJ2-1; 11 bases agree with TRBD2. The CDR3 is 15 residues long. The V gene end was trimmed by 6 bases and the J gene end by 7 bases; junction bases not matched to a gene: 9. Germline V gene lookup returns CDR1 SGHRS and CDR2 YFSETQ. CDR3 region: CASISGRAGENEQFF. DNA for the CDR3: TGCGCCAGCATTAGCGGGAGGGCCGGGGAAAATGAGCAGTTCTTC.

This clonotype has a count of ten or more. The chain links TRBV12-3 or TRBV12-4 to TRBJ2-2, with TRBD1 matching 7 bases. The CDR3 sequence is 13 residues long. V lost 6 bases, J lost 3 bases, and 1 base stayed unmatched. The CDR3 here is CASRQGDTGELFF. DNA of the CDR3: TGTGCCAGCAGGCAGGGGGACACCGGGGAGCTGTTTTTT.

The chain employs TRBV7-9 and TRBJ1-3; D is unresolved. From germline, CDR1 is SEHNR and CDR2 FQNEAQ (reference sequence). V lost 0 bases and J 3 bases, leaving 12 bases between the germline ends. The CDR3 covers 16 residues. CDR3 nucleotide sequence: TGTGCCAGCAGCTTAGCGAGAGAAGAGGATGGAAACACCATATATTTT. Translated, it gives CASSLAREEDGNTIYF.

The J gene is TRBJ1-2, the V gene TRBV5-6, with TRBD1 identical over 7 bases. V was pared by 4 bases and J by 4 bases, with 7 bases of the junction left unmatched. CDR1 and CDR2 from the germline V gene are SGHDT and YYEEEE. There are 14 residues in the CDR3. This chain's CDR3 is CASSPTTGLYGYTF. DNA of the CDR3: TGTGCCAGCAGCCCTACGACAGGGCTCTATGGCTACACCTTC.

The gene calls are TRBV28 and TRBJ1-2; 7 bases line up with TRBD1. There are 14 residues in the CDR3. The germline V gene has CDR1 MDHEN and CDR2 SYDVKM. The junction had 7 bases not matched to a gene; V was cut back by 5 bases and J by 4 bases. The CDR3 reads CASSEGTVGYGYTF. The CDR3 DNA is TGTGCCAGCAGTGAGGGGACAGTAGGCTATGGCTACACCTTC.

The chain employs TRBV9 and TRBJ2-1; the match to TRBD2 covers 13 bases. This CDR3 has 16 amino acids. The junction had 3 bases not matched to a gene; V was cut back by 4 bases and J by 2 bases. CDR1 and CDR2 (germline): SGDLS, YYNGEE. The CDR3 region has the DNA TGTGCCAGCAGCTCCGGGACTAGCGGGGCCTACAATGAGCAGTTCTTC. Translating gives CASSSGTSGAYNEQFF.

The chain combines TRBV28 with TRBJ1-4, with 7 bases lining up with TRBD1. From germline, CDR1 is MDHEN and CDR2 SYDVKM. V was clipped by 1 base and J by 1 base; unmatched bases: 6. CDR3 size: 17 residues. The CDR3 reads CASSLLGGPQTNEKLFF. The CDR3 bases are TGTGCCAGCAGTTTATTAGGGGGCCCGCAAACTAATGAAAAACTGTTTTTT.

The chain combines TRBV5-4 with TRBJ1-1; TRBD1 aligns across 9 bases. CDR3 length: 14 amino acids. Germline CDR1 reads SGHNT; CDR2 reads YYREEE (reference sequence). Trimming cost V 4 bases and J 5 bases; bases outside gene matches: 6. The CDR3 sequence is CASSLGQGKTEAFF. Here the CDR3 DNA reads TGTGCCAGCAGCCTCGGACAGGGGAAGACTGAAGCTTTCTTT.

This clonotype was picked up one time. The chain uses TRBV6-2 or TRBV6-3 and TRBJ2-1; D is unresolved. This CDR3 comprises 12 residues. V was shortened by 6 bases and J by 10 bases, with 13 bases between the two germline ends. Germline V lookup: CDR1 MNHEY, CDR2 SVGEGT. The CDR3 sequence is CASSPRFWEQFF. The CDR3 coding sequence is TGTGCCAGCAGCCCTAGATTTTGGGAGCAGTTCTTC.

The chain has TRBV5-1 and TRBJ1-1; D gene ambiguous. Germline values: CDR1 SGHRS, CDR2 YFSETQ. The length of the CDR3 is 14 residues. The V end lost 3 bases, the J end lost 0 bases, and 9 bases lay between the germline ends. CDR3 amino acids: CASSWMDLNTEAFF. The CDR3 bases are TGCGCCAGCAGCTGGATGGATTTGAACACTGAAGCTTTCTTT.

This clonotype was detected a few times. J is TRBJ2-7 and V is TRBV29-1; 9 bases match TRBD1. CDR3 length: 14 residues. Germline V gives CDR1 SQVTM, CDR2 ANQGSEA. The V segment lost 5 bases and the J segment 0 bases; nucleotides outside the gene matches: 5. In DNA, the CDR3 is TGCAGCGTTACCCAGACAGGGGGCTCCTACGAGCAGTACTTC. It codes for CSVTQTGGSYEQYF.

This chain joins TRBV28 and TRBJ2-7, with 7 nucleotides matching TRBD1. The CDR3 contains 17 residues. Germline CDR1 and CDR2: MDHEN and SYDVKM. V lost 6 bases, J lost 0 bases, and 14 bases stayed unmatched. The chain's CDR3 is CASRPTSPGQSSYEQYF. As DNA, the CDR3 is TGTGCCAGCAGACCTACATCCCCGGGACAGTCCTCCTACGAGCAGTACTTC. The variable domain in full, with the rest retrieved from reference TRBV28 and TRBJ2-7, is DVKVTQSSRYLVKRTGEKVFLECVQDMDHENMFWYRQDPGLGLRLIYFSYDVKMKEKGDIPEGYSVSREKKERFSLILESASTNQTSMYLCASRPTSPGQSSYEQYFGPGTRLTVT.

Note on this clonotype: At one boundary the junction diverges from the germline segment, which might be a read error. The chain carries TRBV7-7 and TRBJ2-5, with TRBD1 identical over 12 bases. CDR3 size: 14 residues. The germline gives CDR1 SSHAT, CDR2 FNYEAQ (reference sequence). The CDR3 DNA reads TGTGCTAGCAGCATCGGGACAGGGGGCTTGACCCAGTACTTC. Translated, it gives CASSIGTGGLTQYF.

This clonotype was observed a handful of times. The CDR3 region is CASSVTGTSVQETQYF. In nucleotides, the CDR3 is TGTGCCAGCAGCGTAACCGGGACTAGCGTCCAAGAGACCCAGTACTTC. The rearrangement links TRBV7-2 to TRBJ2-5, with 10 bases fitting TRBD2. The V gene's germline CDR1 is SGHTA and CDR2 FQGNSA. This CDR3 contains 16 residues. After removal of 5 bases from V and 1 base from J, the junction contained 7 bases not matched to a gene.

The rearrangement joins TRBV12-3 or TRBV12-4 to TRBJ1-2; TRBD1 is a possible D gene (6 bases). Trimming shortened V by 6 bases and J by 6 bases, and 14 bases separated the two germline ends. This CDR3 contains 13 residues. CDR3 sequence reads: CASSPRGIDGYTF. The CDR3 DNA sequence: TGTGCCAGCAGCCCGAGGGGGATCGATGGCTACACCTTC.

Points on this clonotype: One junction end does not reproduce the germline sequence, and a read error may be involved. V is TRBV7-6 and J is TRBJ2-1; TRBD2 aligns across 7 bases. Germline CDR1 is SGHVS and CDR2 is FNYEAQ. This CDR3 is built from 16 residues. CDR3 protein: CASSPTLADSYSEQFF. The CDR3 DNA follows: TGTGCCAGCAGCCCGACTCTAGCGGACTCCTACAGTGAGCAGTTCTTC.

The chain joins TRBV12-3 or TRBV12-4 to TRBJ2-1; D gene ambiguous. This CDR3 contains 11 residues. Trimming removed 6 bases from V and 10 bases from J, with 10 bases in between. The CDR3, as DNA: TGTGCCAGCAGCACGTTAGACGAGCAGTTCTTC. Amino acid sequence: CASSTLDEQFF.

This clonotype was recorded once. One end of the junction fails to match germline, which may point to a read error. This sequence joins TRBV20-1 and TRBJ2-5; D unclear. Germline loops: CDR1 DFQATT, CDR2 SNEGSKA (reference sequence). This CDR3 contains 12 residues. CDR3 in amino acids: CSARGARETQYF. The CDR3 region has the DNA TGCAGTGCCAGAGGCGCCCGGGAGACCCAGTACTTC.

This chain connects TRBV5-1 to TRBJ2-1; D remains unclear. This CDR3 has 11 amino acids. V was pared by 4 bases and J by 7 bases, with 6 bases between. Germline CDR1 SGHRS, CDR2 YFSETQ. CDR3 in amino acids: CASSAVNEQFF. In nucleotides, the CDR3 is TGCGCCAGCAGCGCTGTAAATGAGCAGTTCTTC.

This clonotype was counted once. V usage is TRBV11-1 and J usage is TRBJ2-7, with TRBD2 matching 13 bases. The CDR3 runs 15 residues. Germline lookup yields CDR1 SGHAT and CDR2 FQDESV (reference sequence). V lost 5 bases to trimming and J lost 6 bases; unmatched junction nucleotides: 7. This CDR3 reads CASSPGLAGVSEQYF. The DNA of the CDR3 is TGTGCCAGCAGCCCTGGACTAGCGGGAGTTTCCGAGCAGTACTTC.

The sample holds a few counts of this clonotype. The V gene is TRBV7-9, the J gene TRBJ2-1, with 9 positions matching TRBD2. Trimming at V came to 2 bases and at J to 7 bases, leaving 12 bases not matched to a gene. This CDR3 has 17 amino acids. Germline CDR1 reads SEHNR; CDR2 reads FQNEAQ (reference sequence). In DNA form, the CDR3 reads TGTGCCAGCAGCTTACCCCGGGCTAGCGGGGTGAGTAATGAGCAGTTCTTC. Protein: CASSLPRASGVSNEQFF.

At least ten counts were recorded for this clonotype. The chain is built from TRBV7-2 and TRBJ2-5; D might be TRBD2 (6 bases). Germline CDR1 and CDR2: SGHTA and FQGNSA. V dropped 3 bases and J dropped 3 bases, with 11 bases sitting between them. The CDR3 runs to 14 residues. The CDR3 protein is CASSFRGKEETQYF. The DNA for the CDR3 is TGTGCCAGCAGCTTCCGGGGGAAGGAAGAGACCCAGTACTTC.